This is a list of T cell receptor beta chains from one sample in a study of glioma-infiltrating T cells after dendritic cell vaccination. Produced via immunoSEQ multiplex PCR; TCRdb's table is partial and in-frame only. Counted here are more than 55,000 clones, approximately 87% occurring once; the ten biggest clones make up about 9%. The specimen comprised blood, sampled after dendritic cell vaccination. These receptors were obtained from a human donor with glioblastoma. CDR3s include the opening cysteine and the closing phenylalanine or tryptophan. Fields, in order: V gene, J gene, D gene, clone size, CDR3 protein, CDR3 DNA. D genes are given only for firm matches. Clone size is given for some rows only: seen once, a few or many times, or a class if the clone is expanded.

>TRBV27|TRBJ2-7|.|once
CASSSPVEGRGSYEQYF
TGTGCCAGCAGTTCCCCAGTAGAGGGCCGCGGATCCTACGAGCAGTACTTC
>TRBV7-6|TRBJ2-7|.|once
CASSSTDSSYEQYF
TGTGCCAGCAGCTCAACGGACAGCTCCTACGAGCAGTACTTC
>TRBV27|TRBJ2-1|.|.
CASSLQGSYNEQFF
TGTGCCAGCAGTTTACAGGGCTCCTACAATGAGCAGTTCTTC
>TRBV7-2|TRBJ2-1|TRBD2|.
CASSPQRGGLNEQFF
TGTGCCAGCAGCCCCCAGCGGGGGGGCCTCAATGAGCAGTTCTTC
>TRBV10-3|TRBJ1-5|TRBD1|.
CAISEQGEPQHF
TGTGCCATCAGTGAACAGGGGGAGCCCCAGCATTTT
>TRBV7-2|TRBJ2-1|TRBD1|.
CASSQRAGQGPYNEQFF
TGTGCCAGCAGCCAAAGGGCCGGACAGGGGCCTTACAATGAGCAGTTCTTC
>TRBV19|TRBJ2-1|.|.
CASSLPGGYNEQFF
TGTGCCAGTAGTCTGCCAGGGGGGTACAATGAGCAGTTCTTC
>TRBV18|TRBJ2-7|TRBD2|.
CASSPPGGGTFGEQYF
TGTGCCAGCTCACCACCGGGCGGGGGGACCTTCGGGGAGCAGTACTTC
>TRBV4-1|TRBJ2-2|.|.
CASSIRTAAGELFF
TGCGCCAGCAGCATTAGGACTGCCGCCGGGGAGCTGTTTTTT
>TRBV30|TRBJ2-7|.|.
CAWSVGAEQYF
TGTGCCTGGAGTGTAGGAGCCGAGCAGTACTTC
>TRBV2|TRBJ1-6|.|.
CASSVRRVRDNSPLHF
TGTGCCAGCAGTGTAAGGAGGGTCAGGGATAATTCACCCCTCCACTTT
>TRBV4-2|TRBJ2-7|.|once
CASSQEPGLIYEQYF
TGTGCCAGCAGCCAAGAGCCAGGCCTTATCTACGAGCAGTACTTC
>TRBV4-1|TRBJ2-2|TRBD1|few
CASSHSIARGPGELFF
TGCGCCAGCAGCCACTCGATAGCAAGGGGGCCCGGGGAGCTGTTTTTT
>TRBV4-3|TRBJ1-2|.|.
CASSQGTGVALYGYTF
TGCGCCAGCAGCCAAGGAACAGGCGTTGCGCTATATGGCTACACCTTC
>TRBV7-3|TRBJ2-3|.|.
CASSPEAFTSTDTQYF
TGTGCCAGCAGCCCCGAGGCGTTCACTAGCACAGATACGCAGTATTTT
>TRBV19|TRBJ1-1|TRBD1|.
CASSPRDREAFF
TGTGCCAGTAGTCCCCGGGACAGAGAAGCTTTCTTT
>TRBV6-5|TRBJ2-7|.|few
CASRHGGDIYEQYF
TGTGCCAGCAGACACGGGGGAGATATCTACGAGCAGTACTTC
>TRBV2|TRBJ2-5|TRBD2|.
CASILAEGETQYF
TGTGCCAGCATCCTAGCGGAAGGGGAGACCCAGTACTTC
>TRBV5-1|TRBJ1-2|.|.
CASSLGARVGGYTF
TGCGCCAGCAGCTTGGGTGCCAGGGTGGGTGGCTACACCTTC
>TRBV4-2|TRBJ1-6|TRBD1|.
CASSPRTGGNNSPLHF
TGTGCCAGCAGCCCTCGGACAGGGGGGAATAATTCACCCCTCCACTTT